This TCR beta chain was sequenced during a study of cytomegalovirus exposure and HLA in healthy donors. Both 60 Vbeta primers and 13 Jbeta primers went into the PCR. Here immunoSEQ multiplex PCR was the method, and the copy in TCRdb shows in-frame clones only, minus some. Here the sample spans 150,000 to 200,000 clones, approximately 85% being singletons. V lost 6 bases, J lost 5 bases, and 10 bases lay in between. This CDR3 contains 12 residues. Germline V gene lookup returns CDR1 MNHNS and CDR2 SASEGT. A single count supports this clone. The TCR sequence derives from a woman aged 45-60 years in good health and CMV-seronegative. The gene calls are TRBV6-1 and TRBJ1-1, with D hard to call. Source material: PBMCs. The CDR3 DNA sequence: TGTGCCAGCAGATCCGGGATTACTGAAGCTTTCTTT. This encodes CASRSGITEAFF.